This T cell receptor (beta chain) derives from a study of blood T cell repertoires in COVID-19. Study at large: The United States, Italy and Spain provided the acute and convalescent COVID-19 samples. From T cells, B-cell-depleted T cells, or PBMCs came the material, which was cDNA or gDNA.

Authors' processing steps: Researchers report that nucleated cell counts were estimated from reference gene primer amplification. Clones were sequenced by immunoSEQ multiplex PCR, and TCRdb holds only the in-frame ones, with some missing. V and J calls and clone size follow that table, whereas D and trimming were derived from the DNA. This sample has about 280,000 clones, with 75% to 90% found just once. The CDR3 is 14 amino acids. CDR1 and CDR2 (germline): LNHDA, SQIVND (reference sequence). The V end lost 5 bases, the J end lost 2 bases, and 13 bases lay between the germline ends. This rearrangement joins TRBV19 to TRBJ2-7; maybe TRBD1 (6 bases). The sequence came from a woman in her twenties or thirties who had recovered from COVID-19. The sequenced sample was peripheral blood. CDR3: CASSRQDLTYEQYF. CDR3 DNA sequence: TGTGCCAGTAGTCGACAGGATCTAACCTACGAGCAGTACTTC.